What follows is one T cell receptor (beta chain) and its context. The target antigen is unknown. This sample stems from a study of T cells expressing NK-cell markers. Study at large: Repertoires of TCR beta were obtained from T cells sorted as CD3+CD56+NKG2C+, CD3+CD56+NKG2C- and CD3+CD56-NKG2C+.

The germline CDR1 and CDR2 sequences are SEHNR and FQNEAQ (reference sequence). There are 15 residues in the CDR3. Study-wide findings and caveats: Whether expanded NKG2C+ T cell clones were HCMV specific stayed uncertain.

In generating TCR beta cDNA, 5'RACE template switching with UMIs was used. TCRdb re-called the 5' RACE reads and gives one entry per CDR3 protein, without DNA. The table for this sample gives about 460,000 distinct CDR3 sequences. Sequencing was done on a sample of blood T cells: a sorted CD56 or NKG2C T cell subset, CD4+ or CD8+ T cells, or bulk PBMC T cells (not recorded which). The genes are TRBV7-9 and TRBJ2-6. The receptor comes from a woman aged 45-59 years in good health. CDR3 sequence reads: CASHETVSGANVLTF.